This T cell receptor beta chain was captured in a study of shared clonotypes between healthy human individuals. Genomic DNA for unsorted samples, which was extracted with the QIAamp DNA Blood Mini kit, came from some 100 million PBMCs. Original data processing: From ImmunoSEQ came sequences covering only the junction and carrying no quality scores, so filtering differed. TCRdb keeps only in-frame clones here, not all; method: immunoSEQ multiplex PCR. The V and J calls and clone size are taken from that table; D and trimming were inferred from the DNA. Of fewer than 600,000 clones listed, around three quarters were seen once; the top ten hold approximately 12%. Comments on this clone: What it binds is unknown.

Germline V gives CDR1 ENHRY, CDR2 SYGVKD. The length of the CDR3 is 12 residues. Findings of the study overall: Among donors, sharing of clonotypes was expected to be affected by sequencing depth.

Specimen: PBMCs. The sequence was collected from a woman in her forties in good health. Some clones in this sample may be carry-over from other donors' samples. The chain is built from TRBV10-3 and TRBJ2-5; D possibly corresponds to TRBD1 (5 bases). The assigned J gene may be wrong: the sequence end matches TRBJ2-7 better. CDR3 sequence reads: CAISGQGYEQYF. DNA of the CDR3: TGTGCCATCAGTGGGCAGGGTTACGAGCAGTACTTC.